This T cell receptor (beta chain) was recovered during a study of identical twins. This clonotype appeared a few times. CDR3 length equals 13 residues. V was cut by 5 bases and J by 7 bases, with 15 bases left in between. Germline V gives CDR1 DFQATT, CDR2 SNEGSKA (reference sequence). TCRdb reanalysed the 5' RACE reads using MiXCR and keeps one entry per CDR3 protein. In the table there are 200,000 to 300,000 distinct CDR3 sequences, about 7.3% of which are singletons. The data also belong to a second study, concerning yellow fever vaccine responses in identical twins.

The specimen was memory (CD45RO+) T cells sorted from blood. The clonotype comes from a young woman in good health. This sequence joins TRBV20-1 and TRBJ2-1; perhaps TRBD2 as D (5 bases). The CDR3 DNA is TGCAGTGCTTTTGGCTCCGCGGGTAATGAGCAGTTCTTC. This gives the protein CSAFGSAGNEQFF.